The 22 T cell receptor beta chains below all came from one sample that was sequenced in a study of cytomegalovirus exposure and HLA in healthy donors. 60 Vbeta and 13 Jbeta primers were used in PCR. The method was immunoSEQ multiplex PCR; TCRdb's version includes in-frame clones alone and lacks a portion of them. This table lists tens of thousands of clones. Sequencing was carried out using PBMCs. All receptors derive from a young woman in good health and CMV-seropositive.

As to this clone: This CDR3 is also generated by other DNA sequences in the sample. CDR3 sequence: CASSLALAGNEQYF. The CDR3 DNA reads TGTGCCAGCAGCTTGGCCTTAGCGGGAAACGAGCAGTACTTC. The chain recombines TRBV5-6 with TRBJ2-7; TRBD2 matches at 8 bases. Germline V lookup: CDR1 SGHDT, CDR2 YYEEEE. J lost 5 bases, V lost 0 bases, and 4 bases had no gene match. The CDR3 consists of 14 residues.

CDR3 protein: CASSSGGGGHQETQYF. The DNA for the CDR3 is TGTGCCAGCAGCTCCGGAGGGGGGGGTCACCAAGAGACCCAGTACTTC. The V and J genes are TRBV5-6 and TRBJ2-5, with D perhaps TRBD2 (7 bases). CDR3 size: 16 residues. CDR1 and CDR2 from the germline V gene are SGHDT and YYEEEE. The V and J ends lost 3 bases and 0 bases respectively, with 15 bases between them.

This sequence joins TRBV14 and TRBJ2-3, with 14 bases identical to TRBD2. The CDR3 has 16 amino acids. J lost 8 bases, V lost 2 bases, and 6 bases had no gene match. Germline CDR1 SGHDN, CDR2 FVKESK. CDR3 sequence (DNA): TGTGCCAGCAGCCAACGGATAGGACTAGCGGGGGGTACGCAGTATTTT. Its translation is CASSQRIGLAGGTQYF. Variable domain in full (rest from reference TRBV14 and TRBJ2-3): EAGVTQFPSHSVIEKGQTVTLRCDPISGHDNLYWYRRVMGKEIKFLLHFVKESKQDESGMPNNRFLAERTGGTYSTLKVQPAELEDSGVYFCASSQRIGLAGGTQYFGPGTRLTVL.

J is TRBJ2-3 and V is TRBV4-1; D might be TRBD2 (6 bases). V lost 4 bases, J lost 4 bases, and 9 bases lay in between. CDR3 length: 13 residues. The germline V gene has CDR1 MGHRA and CDR2 YSYEKL. This chain's CDR3 is CASSRLVADTQYF. CDR3 sequence (DNA): TGCGCCAGCAGCCGACTAGTGGCAGATACGCAGTATTTT.

The CDR3 nucleotides are TGTGCCAGTAGTGAACAGGGGAGATTCTCCTACGAGCAGTACTTC. It specifies CASSEQGRFSYEQYF. The chain combines TRBV19 with TRBJ2-5; 7 bases are shared with TRBD1. The DNA matches TRBJ2-7 better at its end, which makes the J call doubtful. Germline CDR1 and CDR2: LNHDA and SQIVND (reference sequence). This CDR3 comprises 15 residues.

This rearrangement joins TRBV30 to TRBJ2-2; tentatively, D is TRBD2 (6 bases). The V end was cut by 1 base, the J end by 4 bases, with 16 bases between. Germline values: CDR1 GTSNPN, CDR2 SVGIG (reference sequence). The CDR3 is 16 residues long. The CDR3 sequence is CAWSAGHGGGTGELFF. CDR3 nucleotide sequence: TGTGCCTGGAGTGCTGGACATGGGGGAGGCACCGGGGAGCTGTTTTTT.

CDR3 loop: CGFRGPGETQYF. As DNA, the CDR3 is TGTGGCTTCCGCGGTCCGGGTGAGACCCAGTACTTC. The chain combines TRBV19 with TRBJ2-5, with D unclear. Germline V gene lookup returns CDR1 LNHDA and CDR2 SQIVND (reference sequence). The CDR3 has 12 amino acids.

V and J are TRBV18 and TRBJ1-5, with no clear D. V was shortened by 3 bases and J by 3 bases, with 3 bases between the two germline ends. The CDR3 runs 12 residues. From germline, CDR1 is KGHSH and CDR2 LQKENI. The CDR3 reads CASSPYNQPQHF. The CDR3 DNA follows: TGTGCCAGCTCACCGTACAATCAGCCCCAGCATTTT.

This sequence joins TRBV18 and TRBJ2-7; the match to TRBD1 covers 9 bases. This CDR3 comprises 13 residues. Germline loops: CDR1 KGHSH, CDR2 LQKENI. Trimming cost V 3 bases and J 5 bases; bases outside gene matches: 2. CDR3 nucleotide sequence: TGTGCCAGCTCACCGGACAGGGGTGACGAGCAGTACTTC. Translation gives CASSPDRGDEQYF.

V is TRBV15 and J is TRBJ2-1; TRBD1 aligns across 7 bases. The CDR3 length is 13 residues. Trimming removed 1 base from V and 14 bases from J; junction bases left unmatched: 8. Germline V gene data show CDR1 as LNHNV and CDR2 as YYDKDF (reference sequence). CDR3 nucleotides: TGTGCCACCAGCAGAGCGAGACAGGGAGAGAAGTTCTTC. Translated, it gives CATSRARQGEKFF.

The chain employs TRBV7-9 and TRBJ2-7; perhaps TRBD2 as D (7 bases). Deletions cut 5 bases from V and 0 bases from J, with 17 bases between. CDR1 and CDR2 (germline): SEHNR, FQNEAQ (reference sequence). The CDR3 spans 16 residues. In nucleotides, the CDR3 is TGTGCCAGCAGCCCAGGGGACTACTCGAGCTCCTACGAGCAGTACTTC. This codes for CASSPGDYSSSYEQYF.

The chain uses TRBV6-1 and TRBJ1-5; 7 positions agree with TRBD1. J gave up 6 bases and V 4 bases, and 9 bases lay outside the gene matches. CDR3 length: 15 residues. CDR1 MNHNS and CDR2 SASEGT come from the germline V gene. For the CDR3, the DNA is TGTGCCAGCAGTGCCGAGACAGGGTACGCTCAGCCCCAGCATTTT. It yields the protein CASSAETGYAQPQHF.

V is TRBV18 and J is TRBJ2-1, with 8 bases that match TRBD2. The CDR3 is made up of 16 amino acids. Per germline, CDR1 KGHSH and CDR2 LQKENI. The junction had 9 bases not matched to a gene; V was cut back by 1 base and J by 7 bases. CDR3 in amino acids: CASSPRMAGGENEQFF. CDR3 DNA sequence: TGTGCCAGCTCACCACGGATGGCGGGGGGCGAGAATGAGCAGTTCTTC.

CDR3 residues: CASSAAGGPNYGYTF. Here the CDR3 DNA reads TGTGCCAGCAGCGCGGCCGGTGGGCCTAACTATGGCTACACCTTC. The chain joins TRBV9 to TRBJ1-2; no clear D gene. Germline V gene data show CDR1 as SGDLS and CDR2 as YYNGEE. The length of the CDR3 is 15 residues. The V gene lost 3 bases and the J gene lost 0 bases, with 12 bases spanning the gap.

The chain is built from TRBV19 and TRBJ2-5; D gene unclear. CDR1 and CDR2 from the germline V gene are LNHDA and SQIVND (reference sequence). The CDR3 is 14 amino acids. V shed 5 bases and J shed 4 bases, with 14 bases lying between them. The CDR3 DNA follows: TGTGCCAGTAGTCGTAAGCAGGCATCAGAGACCCAGTACTTC. Its translation: CASSRKQASETQYF.

The rearrangement joins TRBV4-1 to TRBJ2-7, with a tentative D call TRBD2 (5 bases). The CDR3 has 15 residues. V was pared by 1 base and J by 0 bases, with 10 bases between. Germline V gives CDR1 MGHRA, CDR2 YSYEKL. For the CDR3, the DNA is TGCGCCAGCAGCCAAGCGGAGGTGAGCTCCTACGAGCAGTACTTC. As protein: CASSQAEVSSYEQYF.

This chain connects TRBV6-1 to TRBJ1-6; possibly TRBD1 for D (6 bases). This CDR3 has 14 amino acids. Trimming removed 6 bases at V and 7 bases at J, with 13 bases between. Germline V lookup: CDR1 MNHNS, CDR2 SASEGT. For the CDR3, the DNA is TGTGCCAGCAGCCTGGACAGCCCAAATTCACCCCTCCACTTT. It yields the protein CASSLDSPNSPLHF.

V gene TRBV5-3 combines with J gene TRBJ1-4, with D maybe TRBD1 (5 bases). TRBV5-3 is treated as an ORF (open reading frame) with a function not yet certain. V dropped 0 bases and J dropped 2 bases, with 14 bases sitting between them. The CDR3 loop spans 17 amino acids. The CDR3 protein is CARSLDRSFPTNEKLFF. The CDR3, as DNA: TGTGCCAGAAGCTTGGACAGGAGCTTCCCCACTAATGAAAAACTGTTTTTT.

V is TRBV5-1 and J is TRBJ2-5, with a tentative D call TRBD2 (6 bases). Looked up from germline, CDR1 is SGHRS and CDR2 is YFSETQ. V shed 4 bases and J shed 2 bases, with 18 bases lying between them. The CDR3 runs 16 residues. CDR3 DNA sequence: TGCGCCAGCAGCCGTTCGCCGGGACTCCAACAAGAGACCCAGTACTTC. Translation: CASSRSPGLQQETQYF. Full variable domain (rest looked up from reference TRBV5-1 and TRBJ2-5): KAGVTQTPRYLIKTRGQQVTLSCSPISGHRSVSWYQQTPGQGLQFLFEYFSETQRNKGNFPGRFSGRQFSNSRSEMNVSTLELGDSALYLCASSRSPGLQQETQYFGPGTRLLVL.

The rearrangement joins TRBV5-1 to TRBJ2-5, with 10 nucleotides matching TRBD2. This CDR3 spans 16 amino acids. The trim removed 4 bases at V and 5 bases at J, leaving 11 bases unmatched. Germline V gives CDR1 SGHRS, CDR2 YFSETQ. The CDR3 loop is CASSPGLAHLRETQYF. CDR3 sequence (DNA): TGCGCCAGCAGCCCGGGACTAGCGCATCTCCGGGAGACCCAGTACTTC.

V is TRBV5-6 and J is TRBJ2-7; possibly TRBD1 for D (5 bases). Germline assignment: CDR1 SGHDT and CDR2 YYEEEE. V lost 4 bases to trimming and J lost 1 base, with 9 bases between them. The CDR3 contains 13 residues. The DNA for the CDR3 is TGTGCCAGCAGCGCCAGGGTTTCCTACGAGCAGTACTTC. Its translation is CASSARVSYEQYF.

The J gene is TRBJ1-2, the V gene TRBV25-1; possible D gene TRBD1, 5 bases. Looked up from germline, CDR1 is MGHDK and CDR2 is SYGVNS. The CDR3 length is 14 residues. Trimming removed 0 bases at V and 7 bases at J, with 12 bases between. CDR3 DNA sequence: TGTGCCAGCAGTGAATACGGAGGGGCCGCTGGCTACACCTTC. Protein sequence: CASSEYGGAAGYTF.